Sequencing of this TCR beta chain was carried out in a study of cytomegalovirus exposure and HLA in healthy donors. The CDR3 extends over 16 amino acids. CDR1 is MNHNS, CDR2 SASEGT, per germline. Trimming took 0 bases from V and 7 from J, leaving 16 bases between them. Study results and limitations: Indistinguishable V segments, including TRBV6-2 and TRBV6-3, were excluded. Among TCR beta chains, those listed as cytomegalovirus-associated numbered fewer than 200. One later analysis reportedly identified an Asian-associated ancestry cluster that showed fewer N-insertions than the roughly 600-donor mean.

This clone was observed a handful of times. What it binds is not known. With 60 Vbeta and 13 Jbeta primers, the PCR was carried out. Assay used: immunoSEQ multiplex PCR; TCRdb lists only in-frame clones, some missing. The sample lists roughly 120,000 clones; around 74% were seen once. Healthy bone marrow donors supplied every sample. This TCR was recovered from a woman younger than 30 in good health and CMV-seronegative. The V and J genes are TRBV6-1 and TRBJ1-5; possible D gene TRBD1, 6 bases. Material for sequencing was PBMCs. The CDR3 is CASSEALLGAAQPQHF. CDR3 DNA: TGTGCCAGCAGTGAAGCGCTTCTGGGGGCCGCCCAGCCCCAGCATTTT.